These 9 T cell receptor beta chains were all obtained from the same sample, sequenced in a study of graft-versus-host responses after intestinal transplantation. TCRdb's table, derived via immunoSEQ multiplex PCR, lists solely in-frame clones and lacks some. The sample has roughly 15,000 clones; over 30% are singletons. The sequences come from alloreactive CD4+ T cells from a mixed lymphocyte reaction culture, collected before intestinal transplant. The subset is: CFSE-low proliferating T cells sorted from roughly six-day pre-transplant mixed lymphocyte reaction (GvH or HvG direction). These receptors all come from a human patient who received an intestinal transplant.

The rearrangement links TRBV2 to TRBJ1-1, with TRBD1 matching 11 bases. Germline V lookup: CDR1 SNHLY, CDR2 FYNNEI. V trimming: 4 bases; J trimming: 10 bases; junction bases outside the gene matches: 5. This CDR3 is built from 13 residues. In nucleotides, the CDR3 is TGTGCCAGCAGTGCTCAGGGACAGGGGGTAGCTTTCTTT. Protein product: CASSAQGQGVAFF.

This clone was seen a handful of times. In nucleotides, the CDR3 is TGTGCCAGCAGCCCCAGGACAGGGCCGGATTCACCCCTCCACTTT. Protein product: CASSPRTGPDSPLHF. The chain has TRBV7-9 and TRBJ1-6, with TRBD1 identical over 8 bases. The CDR3 is 15 residues long. The V gene end was trimmed by 5 bases and the J gene end by 8 bases; junction bases not matched to a gene: 8. Germline values: CDR1 SEHNR, CDR2 FQNEAQ (reference sequence).

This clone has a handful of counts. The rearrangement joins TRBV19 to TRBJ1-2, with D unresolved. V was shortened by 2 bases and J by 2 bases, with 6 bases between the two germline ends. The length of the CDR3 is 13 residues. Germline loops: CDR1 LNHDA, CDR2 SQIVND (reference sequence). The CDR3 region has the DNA TGTGCCAGTAGTATAAGTCAGAACTATGGCTACACCTTC. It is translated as CASSISQNYGYTF.

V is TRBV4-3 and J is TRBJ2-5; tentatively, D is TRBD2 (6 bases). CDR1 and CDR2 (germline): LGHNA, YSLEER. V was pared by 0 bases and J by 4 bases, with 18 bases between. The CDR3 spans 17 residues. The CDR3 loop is CASSQDWAWGERETQYF. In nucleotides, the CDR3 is TGCGCCAGCAGCCAAGATTGGGCCTGGGGGGAGAGAGAGACCCAGTACTTC.

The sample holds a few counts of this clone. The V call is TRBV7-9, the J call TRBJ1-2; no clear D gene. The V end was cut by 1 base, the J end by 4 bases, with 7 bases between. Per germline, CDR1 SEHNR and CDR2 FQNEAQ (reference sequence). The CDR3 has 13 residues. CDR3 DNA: TGTGCCAGCAGCTTAGGAGGCGGCTATGGCTACACCTTC. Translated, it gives CASSLGGGYGYTF.

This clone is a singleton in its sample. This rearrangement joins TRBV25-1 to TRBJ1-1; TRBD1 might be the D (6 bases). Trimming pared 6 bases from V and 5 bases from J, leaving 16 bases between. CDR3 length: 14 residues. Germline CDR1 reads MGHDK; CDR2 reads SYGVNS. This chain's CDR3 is CASSWGGRDTEAFF. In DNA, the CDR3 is TGTGCCAGCAGCTGGGGGGGCAGGGATACTGAAGCTTTCTTT.

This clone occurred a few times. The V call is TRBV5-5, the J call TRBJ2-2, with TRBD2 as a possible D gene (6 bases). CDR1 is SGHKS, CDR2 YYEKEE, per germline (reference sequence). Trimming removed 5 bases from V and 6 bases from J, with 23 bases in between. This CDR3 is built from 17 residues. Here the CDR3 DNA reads TGTGCCAGCAGTTCCCTCCCGGGACTGCCGATGGCCGGGGAGCTGTTTTTT. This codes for CASSSLPGLPMAGELFF.

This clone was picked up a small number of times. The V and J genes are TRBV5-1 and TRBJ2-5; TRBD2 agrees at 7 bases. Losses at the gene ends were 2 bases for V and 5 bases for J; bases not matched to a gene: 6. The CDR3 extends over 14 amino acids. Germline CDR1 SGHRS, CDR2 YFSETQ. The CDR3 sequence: CASSFAGEGETQYF. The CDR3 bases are TGCGCCAGCAGCTTTGCGGGGGAAGGGGAGACCCAGTACTTC.

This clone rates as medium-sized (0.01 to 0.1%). The CDR3 reads CASSFLSGNTEAFF. The CDR3 nucleotides are TGTGCCAGCAGTTTTCTTTCGGGGAACACTGAAGCTTTCTTT. The chain is built from TRBV2 and TRBJ1-1; D not certain. V was cut by 5 bases and J by 1 base, with 11 bases left in between. Germline CDR1 SNHLY, CDR2 FYNNEI. CDR3 length: 14 residues. The full variable domain, in which reference TRBV2 and TRBJ1-1 provide the parts outside the CDR3, is EPEVTQTPSHQVTQMGQEVILRCVPISNHLYFYWYRQILGQKVEFLVSFYNNEISEKSEIFDDQFSVERPDGSNFTLKIRSTKLEDSAMYFCASSFLSGNTEAFFGQGTRLTVV.